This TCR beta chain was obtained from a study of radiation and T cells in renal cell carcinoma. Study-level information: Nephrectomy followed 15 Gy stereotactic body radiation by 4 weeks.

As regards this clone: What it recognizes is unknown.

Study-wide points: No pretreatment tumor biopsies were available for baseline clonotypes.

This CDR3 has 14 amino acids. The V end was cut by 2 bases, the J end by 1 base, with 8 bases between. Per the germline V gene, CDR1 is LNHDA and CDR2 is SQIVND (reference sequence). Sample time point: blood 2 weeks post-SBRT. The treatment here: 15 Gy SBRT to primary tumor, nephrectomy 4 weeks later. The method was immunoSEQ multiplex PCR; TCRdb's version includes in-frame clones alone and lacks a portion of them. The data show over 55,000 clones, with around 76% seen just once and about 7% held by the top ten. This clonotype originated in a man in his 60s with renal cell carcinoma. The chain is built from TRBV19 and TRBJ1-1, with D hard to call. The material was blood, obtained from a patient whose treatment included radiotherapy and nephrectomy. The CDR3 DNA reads TGTGCCAGTAGTATATGGCCAGGGAACACTGAAGCTTTCTTT. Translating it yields CASSIWPGNTEAFF.